This passage covers 20 T cell receptor beta chains from one sample sequenced in a study of a mutant IDH1 vaccine in newly diagnosed glioma. Time point defined: week 35, safety follow-up. Mutant IDH1 20-mer peptide, at 300 ug, made up each vaccine dose, with topical imiquimod. Sequenced by immunoSEQ multiplex PCR; TCRdb stores in-frame clones only, minus some. There are tens of thousands of clones in the sample; roughly 84% occur only once, and about 4% lies in the top ten. These TCRs' antigens remain unknown. The specimen was PBMCs, collected from a glioma patient whose treatment included an IDH1 peptide vaccine. Receptor source: a man aged 25 to 45 with glioma.

V gene TRBV11-1 combines with J gene TRBJ2-7; the D is unclear. Germline values: CDR1 SGHAT, CDR2 FQDESV (reference sequence). This CDR3 spans 16 amino acids. The V end lost 5 bases, the J end lost 0 bases, and 17 bases lay between the germline ends. In DNA, the CDR3 is TGTGCCAGCAGCGCCCAGACGTCCCCACTCTCCTACGAGCAGTACTTC. As protein: CASSAQTSPLSYEQYF.

To note about this clone: The sample contains more than one DNA sequence encoding this CDR3. V and J are TRBV29-1 and TRBJ1-5; 10 nucleotides match TRBD1. The trim removed 6 bases at V and 3 bases at J, leaving 2 bases unmatched. This CDR3 has 13 amino acids. The V gene's germline CDR1 is SQVTM and CDR2 ANQGSEA. Here the CDR3 DNA reads TGCAGCGTAGGGACAGGGGACAATCAGCCCCAGCATTTT. This sequence encodes CSVGTGDNQPQHF.

The chain has TRBV27 and TRBJ1-5; D is perhaps TRBD1 (5 bases). The CDR3 sequence is 17 residues long. The germline CDR1 and CDR2 sequences are MNHEY and SMNVEV (reference sequence). Trimming shortened V by 4 bases and J by 2 bases, and 18 bases separated the two germline ends. CDR3: CASSSAGLFIGNQPQHF. DNA of the CDR3: TGTGCCAGCAGTTCGGCAGGGCTGTTCATCGGCAATCAGCCCCAGCATTTT.

The chain is built from TRBV2 and TRBJ1-2; D may be TRBD1 (5 bases). V lost 3 bases to trimming and J lost 7 bases, with 15 bases between them. The CDR3 loop spans 14 amino acids. Germline CDR1 reads SNHLY; CDR2 reads FYNNEI. The CDR3 sequence: CASSDDFGGSGYTF. DNA for the CDR3: TGTGCCAGCAGTGACGATTTTGGGGGGAGTGGCTACACCTTC.

J is TRBJ2-5 and V is TRBV7-9; D is undetermined. Per the germline V gene, CDR1 is SEHNR and CDR2 is FQNEAQ (reference sequence). Trimming removed 3 bases from V and 3 bases from J, with 5 bases in between. The CDR3 runs 12 residues. CDR3 in amino acids: CASSLGKETQYF. DNA for the CDR3: TGTGCCAGCAGCTTGGGGAAAGAGACCCAGTACTTC.

The rearrangement links TRBV11-2 to TRBJ1-2; 8 positions match TRBD1. Germline V gene lookup returns CDR1 SGHAT and CDR2 FQNNGV. With 7 bases clipped from V and 4 bases from J, the junction kept 14 bases outside the gene matches. The CDR3 consists of 16 residues. The DNA of the CDR3 is TGTGCCAGCAAATCGACACCTTCTGACAGGGGCTATGGCTACACCTTC. Protein product: CASKSTPSDRGYGYTF.

The chain is built from TRBV6-5 and TRBJ1-2; TRBD1 aligns across 11 bases. Germline lookup yields CDR1 MNHEY and CDR2 SVGAGI. J gave up 5 bases and V 6 bases, and 11 bases lay outside the gene matches. CDR3 length equals 16 residues. The CDR3: CASRYGTGGYPYGYTF. The CDR3 coding sequence is TGTGCCAGCAGATACGGGACAGGGGGTTACCCATATGGCTACACCTTC.

This rearrangement joins TRBV28 to TRBJ1-6; 9 nucleotides match TRBD1. V shed 4 bases, J shed 7 bases, and the junction held 8 bases outside the gene matches. Per germline, CDR1 MDHEN and CDR2 SYDVKM. This CDR3 is built from 16 residues. The CDR3 DNA reads as TGTGCCAGCAGTTCTCCCTCCGGGACAGGGAATTCACCCCTCCACTTT. It is translated as CASSSPSGTGNSPLHF. Together with reference TRBV28 and TRBJ1-6, the CDR3 gives the full variable domain: DVKVTQSSRYLVKRTGEKVFLECVQDMDHENMFWYRQDPGLGLRLIYFSYDVKMKEKGDIPEGYSVSREKKERFSLILESASTNQTSMYLCASSSPSGTGNSPLHFGNGTRLTVT.

This clone was detected only a few times. The genes are TRBV5-1 and TRBJ2-7; unclear D gene. Trimming pared 4 bases from V and 7 bases from J, leaving 21 bases between. In germline, CDR1 is SGHRS, CDR2 YFSETQ. The CDR3 extends over 15 amino acids. This chain's CDR3 is CASSLGPMDAAEQYF. The DNA for the CDR3 is TGCGCCAGCAGCCTAGGCCCTATGGACGCGGCGGAGCAGTACTTC.

The chain couples TRBV5-6 to TRBJ2-3; the D is unclear. Germline V CDR1 and CDR2: SGHDT, YYEEEE. The CDR3 has 14 amino acids. Between the trimmed V and J ends, which lost 0 bases and 4 bases, there was a span of 9 bases. CDR3 protein: CASSLAVGPDTQYF. The CDR3 bases are TGTGCCAGCAGCTTGGCGGTGGGCCCAGATACGCAGTATTTT. Full variable domain (rest looked up from reference TRBV5-6 and TRBJ2-3): DAGVTQSPTHLIKTRGQQVTLRCSPKSGHDTVSWYQQALGQGPQFIFQYYEEEERQRGNFPDRFSGHQFPNYSSELNVNALLLGDSALYLCASSLAVGPDTQYFGPGTRLTVL.

The V and J genes are TRBV7-6 and TRBJ2-7, with TRBD1 identical over 9 bases. Germline V CDR1 and CDR2: SGHVS, FNYEAQ. After removal of 5 bases from V and 7 bases from J, the junction contained 9 bases not matched to a gene. This CDR3 spans 14 amino acids. The CDR3, as DNA: TGTGCCAGCAGCCAATGGGACAGGGTGGGAGAGCAGTACTTC. As protein: CASSQWDRVGEQYF.

The chain recombines TRBV5-6 with TRBJ1-1; the match to TRBD1 covers 9 bases. After removal of 4 bases from V and 3 bases from J, the junction contained 7 bases not matched to a gene. The CDR3 totals 15 residues. From germline, CDR1 is SGHDT and CDR2 YYEEEE. The CDR3 loop reads CASSLGDREYTEAFF. CDR3 DNA: TGTGCCAGCAGCCTAGGGGACAGGGAATACACTGAAGCTTTCTTT. The full variable domain, completed using reference TRBV5-6 and TRBJ1-1, is DAGVTQSPTHLIKTRGQQVTLRCSPKSGHDTVSWYQQALGQGPQFIFQYYEEEERQRGNFPDRFSGHQFPNYSSELNVNALLLGDSALYLCASSLGDREYTEAFFGQGTRLTVV.

The V and J genes are TRBV9 and TRBJ2-1; TRBD2 agrees at 7 bases. The V segment lost 4 bases and the J segment 15 bases; nucleotides outside the gene matches: 13. CDR3 length: 13 amino acids. Germline V gene data show CDR1 as SGDLS and CDR2 as YYNGEE. CDR3 residues: CASSFPGGGGRFF. CDR3 bases: TGTGCCAGCAGCTTTCCCGGCGGGGGAGGTCGGTTCTTC.

The CDR3: CASSRGPYEQYF. The CDR3 DNA reads TGTGCCAGTAGTAGGGGCCCCTACGAGCAGTACTTC. V usage is TRBV19 and J usage is TRBJ2-7; TRBD1 might be the D (5 bases). Trimming shortened V by 4 bases and J by 2 bases, and 6 bases separated the two germline ends. The CDR3 is 12 residues long. Germline V lookup: CDR1 LNHDA, CDR2 SQIVND (reference sequence).

This chain links TRBV7-9 with TRBJ1-2; 9 nucleotides match TRBD1. This CDR3 spans 14 amino acids. Unmatched junction bases numbered 8, after V lost 4 bases and J lost 8 bases. From germline, CDR1 is SEHNR and CDR2 FQNEAQ (reference sequence). The CDR3 DNA sequence: TGTGCCAGCAGCTCGGGACAGGGAAGAGAAGGCTACACCTTC. This sequence encodes CASSSGQGREGYTF.

The chain couples TRBV5-1 to TRBJ2-4; the D gene is possibly TRBD2 (5 bases). The CDR3 runs 15 residues. V was shortened by 7 bases and J by 8 bases, with 22 bases between the two germline ends. Germline V lookup: CDR1 SGHRS, CDR2 YFSETQ. The CDR3 nucleotides read TGCGCCAGCGTACTCCACCGCGACCCGAGGGACATTCAGTACTTC. It specifies CASVLHRDPRDIQYF.

The chain is built from TRBV7-8 and TRBJ2-5; 9 bases map to TRBD1. With V trimmed by 5 bases and J by 3 bases, 10 bases remained unmatched. The germline gives CDR1 SGHVS, CDR2 FQNEAQ. The CDR3 loop spans 16 amino acids. The DNA of the CDR3 is TGTGCCAGCAGCCACCTAAGACAGGGGGGGAAAGAGACCCAGTACTTC. Its protein product is CASSHLRQGGKETQYF.

The chain links TRBV11-2 to TRBJ1-5, with D possibly matching TRBD1 (6 bases). In germline, CDR1 is SGHAT, CDR2 FQNNGV. Deletions cut 4 bases from V and 7 bases from J, with 20 bases between. The CDR3 extends over 16 amino acids. The CDR3 DNA is TGTGCCAGCAGCTCGCTAAAAGGCCCAGGGGCCCAGCCCCAGCATTTT. This gives the protein CASSSLKGPGAQPQHF.

The chain is built from TRBV10-3 and TRBJ1-6; possible D gene TRBD1, 5 bases. Looked up from germline, CDR1 is ENHRY and CDR2 is SYGVKD. V dropped 4 bases and J dropped 1 base, with 11 bases sitting between them. The CDR3 totals 16 residues. CDR3 loop: CAISAIRESYNSPLHF. The CDR3 DNA sequence: TGTGCCATCAGTGCAATCAGGGAATCCTATAATTCACCCCTCCACTTT.

The rearrangement links TRBV30 to TRBJ1-4, with no clear D. The CDR3 is 13 residues long. Germline V gene data show CDR1 as GTSNPN and CDR2 as SVGIG (reference sequence). V was cut by 2 bases and J by 8 bases, with 12 bases left in between. This chain's CDR3 is CAWSLRFREKLFF. In DNA form, the CDR3 reads TGTGCCTGGAGTCTGAGATTTAGAGAAAAACTGTTTTTT.